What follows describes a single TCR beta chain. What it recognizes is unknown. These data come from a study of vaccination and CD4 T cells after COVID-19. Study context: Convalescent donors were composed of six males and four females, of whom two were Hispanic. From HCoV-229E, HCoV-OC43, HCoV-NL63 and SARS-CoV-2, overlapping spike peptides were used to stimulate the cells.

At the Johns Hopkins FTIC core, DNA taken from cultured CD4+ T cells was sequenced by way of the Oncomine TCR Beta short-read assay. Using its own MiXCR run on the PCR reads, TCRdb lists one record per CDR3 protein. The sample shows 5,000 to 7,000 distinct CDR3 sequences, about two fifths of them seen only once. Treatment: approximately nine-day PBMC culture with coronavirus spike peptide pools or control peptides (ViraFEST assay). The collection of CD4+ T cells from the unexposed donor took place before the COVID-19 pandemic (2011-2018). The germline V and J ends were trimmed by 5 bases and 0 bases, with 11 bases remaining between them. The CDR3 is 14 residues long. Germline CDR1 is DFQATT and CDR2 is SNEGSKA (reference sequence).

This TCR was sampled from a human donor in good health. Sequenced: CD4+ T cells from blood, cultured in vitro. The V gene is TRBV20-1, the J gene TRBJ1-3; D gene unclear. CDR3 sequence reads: CSARRELSGNTIYF. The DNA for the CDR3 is TGCAGTGCTCGTCGTGAACTCTCTGGAAACACCATATATTTT.